The clone carrying this T cell receptor beta chain was seen at least ten times. What it binds is not known. This CDR3 comprises 18 residues. Germline-derived CDR1 and CDR2 are SGDLS and YYNGEE. V lost 0 bases to trimming and J lost 3 bases; unmatched junction nucleotides: 12. Full-length variable regions came from constant-region reverse primers plus semi-nested Nested Universal Primer A PCR. TCRdb recomputed calls from the 5' RACE reads with MiXCR, one row per CDR3 protein. The table has some 64,000 distinct CDR3 sequences, roughly 22% seen once. Study-wide findings and caveats: Tumor memory CD4+ T cell TCR gene usage was found to cluster with blood and lymph node memory CD4+ cells and with lymph node naive CD4+ cells. Tumor-infiltrating Treg TCR alpha and beta sequences overlapped most with tumor naive CD4+ T cells, then blood naive.

Memory CD4+ T cells were sorted as CD4+CD45RO+CD25- cells. The receptor comes from a female donor with breast cancer. The rearrangement links TRBV9 to TRBJ2-3; 8 bases map to TRBD1. The sample consisted of memory CD4+ T cells sorted from a lymph node. Subset: memory CD4+ T cells, CD4+CD45RO+CD25-. The CDR3 DNA is TGTGCCAGCAGCGTAGCCCCCGGACAGGGAATAGGGACAGATACGCAGTATTTT. Amino acid sequence: CASSVAPGQGIGTDTQYF. Full variable domain (remainder filled in from reference TRBV9 and TRBJ2-3): DSGVTQTPKHLITATGQRVTLRCSPRSGDLSVYWYQQSLDQGLQFLIQYYNGEERAKGNILERFSAQQFPDLHSELNLSSLELGDSALYFCASSVAPGQGIGTDTQYFGPGTRLTVL.